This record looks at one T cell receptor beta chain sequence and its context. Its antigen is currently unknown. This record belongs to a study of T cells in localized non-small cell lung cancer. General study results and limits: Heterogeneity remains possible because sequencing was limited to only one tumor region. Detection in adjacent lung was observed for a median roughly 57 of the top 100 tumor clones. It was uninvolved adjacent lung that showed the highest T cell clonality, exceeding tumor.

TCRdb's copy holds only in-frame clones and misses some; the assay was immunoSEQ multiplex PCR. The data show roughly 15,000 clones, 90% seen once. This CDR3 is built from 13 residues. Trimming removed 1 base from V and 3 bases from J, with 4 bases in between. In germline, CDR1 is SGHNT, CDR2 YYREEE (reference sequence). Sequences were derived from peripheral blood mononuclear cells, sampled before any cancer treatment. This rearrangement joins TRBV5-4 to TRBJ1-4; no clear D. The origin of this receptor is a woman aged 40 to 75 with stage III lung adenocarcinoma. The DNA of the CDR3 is TGTGCCAGCAGCTTGCTCCCTAATGAAAAACTGTTTTTT. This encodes CASSLLPNEKLFF.